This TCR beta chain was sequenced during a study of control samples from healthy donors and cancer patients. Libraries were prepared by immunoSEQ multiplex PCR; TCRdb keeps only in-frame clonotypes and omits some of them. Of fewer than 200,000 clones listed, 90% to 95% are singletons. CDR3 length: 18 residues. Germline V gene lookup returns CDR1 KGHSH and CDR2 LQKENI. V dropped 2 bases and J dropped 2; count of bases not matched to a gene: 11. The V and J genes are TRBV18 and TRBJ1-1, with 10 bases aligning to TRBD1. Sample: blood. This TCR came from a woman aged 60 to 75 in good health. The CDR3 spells CASSPTPLRTGGNTEAFF. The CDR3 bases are TGTGCCAGCTCACCAACGCCCCTGAGGACAGGGGGTAACACTGAAGCTTTCTTT.